The present T cell receptor beta chain was sequenced within a study of cytomegalovirus exposure and HLA in healthy donors. Study results and caveats: Segments of the TCR beta V type were, in most cases, productive about 87% or about 30% of the time in an earlier analysis. The authors listed some 160 TCR beta chains as cytomegalovirus-associated.

To note about this clone: Antigen: not known.

Use of 60 Vbeta and 13 Jbeta primers characterized the PCR. Assay: immunoSEQ multiplex PCR; the TCRdb copy retains only in-frame clones and omits some. This table holds 110,000 or so clones, around 73% found once. The CDR3 contains 18 residues. Germline loops: CDR1 LNHDA, CDR2 SQIVND (reference sequence). V lost 3 bases and J lost 4; bases outside the gene matches: 14. The receptor comes from a man under 40 in good health and CMV-seronegative. The chain recombines TRBV19 with TRBJ1-1; 10 bases are shared with TRBD1. Sequenced material: PBMCs. The CDR3 loop is CASSIPRGTGDGGTEAFF. The CDR3 DNA reads TGTGCCAGTAGTATCCCCCGGGGGACAGGGGACGGGGGCACTGAAGCTTTCTTT.